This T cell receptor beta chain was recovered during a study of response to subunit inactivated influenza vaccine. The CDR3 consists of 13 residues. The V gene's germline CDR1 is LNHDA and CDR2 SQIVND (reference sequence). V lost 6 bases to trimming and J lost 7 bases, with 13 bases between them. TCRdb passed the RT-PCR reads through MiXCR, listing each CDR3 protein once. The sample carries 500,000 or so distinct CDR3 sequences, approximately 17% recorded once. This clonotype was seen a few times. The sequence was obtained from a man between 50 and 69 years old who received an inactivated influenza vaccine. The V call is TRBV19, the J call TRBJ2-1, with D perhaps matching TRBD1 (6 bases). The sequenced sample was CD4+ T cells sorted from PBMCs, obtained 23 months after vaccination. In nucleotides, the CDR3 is TGTGCCAGTAGCGACAGGCCGTGGAATGAGCAGTTCTTC. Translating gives CASSDRPWNEQFF.